This paragraph covers one T cell receptor (beta chain) sequence. Its matching antigen is unknown. The entry originates in a study of cytomegalovirus exposure and HLA in healthy donors. General study findings and limits: Reports indicate that TCR beta sequences accurately predicted the HLA-A and HLA-B alleles of most subjects. Across all donors, roughly uniform sequencing depth was an assumption of the presence/absence analyses.

PCR employed 60 Vbeta and 13 Jbeta primers. Libraries were prepared by immunoSEQ multiplex PCR; TCRdb keeps only in-frame clonotypes and omits some of them. This repertoire shows about 150,000 clones, roughly 65% found once; its top ten account for around 4%. This TCR derives from a man aged 55 to 70 in good health and CMV-seronegative. Sequencing was done on a sample of PBMCs.

CDR3 protein: CASSPPRQGYEQYF. CDR3 sequence (DNA): TGTGCCAGCAGCCCGCCACGACAGGGATACGAGCAGTACTTC. This chain connects TRBV7-9 to TRBJ2-7; 7 bases fit TRBD1. J was trimmed by 4 bases and V by 5 bases; bases with no gene match: 8. The CDR3 sequence is 14 residues long. CDR1 and CDR2 (germline): SEHNR, FQNEAQ (reference sequence).